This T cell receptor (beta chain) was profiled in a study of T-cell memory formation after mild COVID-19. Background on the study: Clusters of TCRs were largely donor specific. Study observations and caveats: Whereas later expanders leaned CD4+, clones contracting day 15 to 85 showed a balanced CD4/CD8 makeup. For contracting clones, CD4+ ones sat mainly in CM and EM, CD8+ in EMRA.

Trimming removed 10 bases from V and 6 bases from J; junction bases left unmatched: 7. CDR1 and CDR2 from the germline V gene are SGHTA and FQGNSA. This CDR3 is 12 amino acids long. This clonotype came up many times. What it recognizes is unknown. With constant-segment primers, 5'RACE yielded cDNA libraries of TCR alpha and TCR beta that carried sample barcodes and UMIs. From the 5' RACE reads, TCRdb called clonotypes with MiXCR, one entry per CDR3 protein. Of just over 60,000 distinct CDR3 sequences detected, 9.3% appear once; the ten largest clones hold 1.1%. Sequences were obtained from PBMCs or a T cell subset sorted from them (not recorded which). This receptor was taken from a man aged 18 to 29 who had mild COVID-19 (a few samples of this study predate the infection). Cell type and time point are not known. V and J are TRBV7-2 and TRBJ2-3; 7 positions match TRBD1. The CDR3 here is CATRGQFDTQYF. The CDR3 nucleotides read TGTGCCACTCGGGGACAGTTCGATACGCAGTATTTT.